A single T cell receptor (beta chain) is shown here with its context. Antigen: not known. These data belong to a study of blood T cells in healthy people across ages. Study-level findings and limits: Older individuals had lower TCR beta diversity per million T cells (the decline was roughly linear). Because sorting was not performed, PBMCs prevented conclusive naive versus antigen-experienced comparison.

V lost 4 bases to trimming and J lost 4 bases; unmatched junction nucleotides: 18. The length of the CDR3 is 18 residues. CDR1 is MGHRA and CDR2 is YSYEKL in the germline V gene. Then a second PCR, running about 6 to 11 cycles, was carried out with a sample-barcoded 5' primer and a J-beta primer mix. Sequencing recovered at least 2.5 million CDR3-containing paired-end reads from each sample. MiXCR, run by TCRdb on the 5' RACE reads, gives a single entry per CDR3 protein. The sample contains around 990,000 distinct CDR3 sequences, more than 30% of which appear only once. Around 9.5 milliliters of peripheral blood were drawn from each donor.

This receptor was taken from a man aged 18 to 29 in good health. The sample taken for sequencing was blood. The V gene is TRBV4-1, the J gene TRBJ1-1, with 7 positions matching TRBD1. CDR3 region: CASSPRGGHPSSGTEAFF. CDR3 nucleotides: TGCGCCAGCAGCCCCCGAGGGGGCCATCCAAGCTCGGGCACTGAAGCTTTCTTT.